The clone carrying this TCR beta chain was detected many times. This sample was taken from a study of T cells after yellow fever vaccination. Each CDR3 protein is one row after TCRdb ran MiXCR on the 5' RACE reads. The profile shows under 600,000 distinct CDR3 sequences, about 13% of them singletons. Germline CDR1 and CDR2: SGHTA and FQGNSA. The germline V and J ends were trimmed by 5 bases and 10 bases, with 15 bases remaining between them. The CDR3 has 13 amino acids. The material sequenced was PBMCs, taken on the day of the yellow fever booster vaccination. The gene calls are TRBV7-2 and TRBJ2-1, with D tentatively TRBD1 or TRBD2 (5 bases each). The TCR comes from a man aged 30-40 years who received the YFV17D yellow fever vaccine. CDR3 nucleotide sequence: TGTGCCAGCAGCCAGGTACACGAGGGGGAGCAGTTCTTC. This gives the protein CASSQVHEGEQFF.